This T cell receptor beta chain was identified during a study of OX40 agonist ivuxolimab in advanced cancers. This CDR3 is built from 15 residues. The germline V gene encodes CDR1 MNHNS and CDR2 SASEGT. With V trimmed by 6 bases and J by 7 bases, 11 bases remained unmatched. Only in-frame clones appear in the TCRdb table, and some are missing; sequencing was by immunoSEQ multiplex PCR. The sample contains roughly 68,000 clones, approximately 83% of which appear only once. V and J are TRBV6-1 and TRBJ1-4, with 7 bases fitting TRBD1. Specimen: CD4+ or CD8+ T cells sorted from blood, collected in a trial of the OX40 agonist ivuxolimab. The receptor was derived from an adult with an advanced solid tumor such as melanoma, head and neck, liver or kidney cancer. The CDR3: CASRGADRDGEKLFF. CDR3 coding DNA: TGTGCCAGCAGGGGCGCTGACAGGGATGGTGAAAAACTGTTTTTT.